This T cell receptor (beta chain) was identified in a study of blood T cell repertoires in COVID-19. Study summary: The United States, Italy and Spain supplied acute and convalescent COVID-19 samples. Nucleic acid was either cDNA or gDNA, and it came from T cells, B-cell-depleted T cells, or PBMCs.

Germline V gene lookup returns CDR1 SGHRS and CDR2 YFSETQ. The CDR3 loop spans 15 amino acids. V lost 0 bases to trimming and J lost 7 bases; unmatched junction nucleotides: 5. Original methodology: By means of reference gene primer amplification, nucleated cell counts were estimated. The table came from immunoSEQ multiplex PCR; TCRdb's copy has only in-frame clones and leaves some out. V and J calls and clone size follow that table, whereas D and trimming were derived from the DNA. The sample lists some 120,000 clones; approximately 80% were seen once. The chain links TRBV5-1 to TRBJ1-2; 11 bases map to TRBD1. The TCR comes from a man between 65 and 85 years old with acute or convalescent COVID-19. The material sequenced was peripheral blood. The CDR3 DNA reads TGCGCCAGCAGCTTGGACGGACAGGGGGCGAGTGGCTACACCTTC. This translates into CASSLDGQGASGYTF.